The 3 T cell receptor beta chains below come from one sample, sequenced in a study of tumor-infiltrating lymphocytes in oesophageal squamous cell carcinoma. A single record per CDR3 protein comes from TCRdb applying MiXCR to the PCR reads. The data contain approximately 17,000 distinct CDR3 sequences, 44% of them seen just once; the ten biggest clones take up about two fifths. Material: blood. The source of these receptors is a female donor with esophageal squamous cell carcinoma.

V is TRBV6-1 and J is TRBJ2-5, with 7 bases aligning to TRBD2. The J call is uncertain, as TRBJ2-1 better fits the DNA end. This CDR3 comprises 15 residues. Germline V gene lookup returns CDR1 MNHNS and CDR2 SASEGT. The CDR3: CASSESGGLVREQFF. The CDR3 DNA sequence: TGTGCCAGCAGTGAATCAGGTGGACTAGTTCGTGAGCAGTTCTTC.

The chain uses TRBV7-3 and TRBJ1-1, with 13 bases fitting TRBD2. The end of the DNA is better explained by TRBJ2-7, so the J call may be wrong. From germline, CDR1 is SGHTA and CDR2 FQGTGA. The CDR3 has 15 residues. CDR3 in amino acids: CASSPGTSGISEQYF. The DNA for the CDR3 is TGTGCCAGCAGCCCAGGGACTAGCGGGATTTCCGAGCAGTACTTC.

The CDR3 DNA sequence: TGTGCCAGCACTAGGACTACCGATAGGATAGAGCAGTACTTC. It yields the protein CASTRTTDRIEQYF. This chain connects TRBV11-2 to TRBJ2-1; possible D gene TRBD2, 6 bases. Near its end, the DNA agrees better with TRBJ2-7, so the J call may be wrong. There are 14 residues in the CDR3. Germline loops: CDR1 SGHAT, CDR2 FQNNGV.